The TCR beta chain under discussion was sequenced for a study of T cell changes during pregnancy in multiple sclerosis. V lost 6 bases and J lost 4, with 12 bases in between. This CDR3 is built from 13 residues. Germline V CDR1 and CDR2: SNHLY, FYNNEI. Sequencing used immunoSEQ multiplex PCR; TCRdb keeps in-frame clones, though not all of them. In the table there are under 120,000 clones, roughly nine tenths of which are singletons. This sample comprised peripheral blood, obtained after pregnancy. The clonotype comes from a female donor with multiple sclerosis, enrolled in a pregnancy study. The chain links TRBV2 to TRBJ1-1, with D unclear. The CDR3: CASSAGFGTEAFF. In nucleotides, the CDR3 is TGTGCCAGCAGCGCGGGGTTCGGCACTGAAGCTTTCTTT.